The entry below gives a single T cell receptor (beta chain) sequence along with its context. The target antigen is unknown. This sample was included in a study of T-cell memory formation after mild COVID-19. Background on the study: There were largely donor-specific TCR clusters.

Overall study findings and caveats: Among clones contracting day 15 to 85, CD4/CD8 was balanced, whereas later expanders leaned CD4+.

The V and J ends lost 4 bases and 2 bases, in that order; junction bases with no gene match: 4. Germline V gene sequence: CDR1 DFQATT, CDR2 SNEGSKA (reference sequence). CDR3 size: 15 residues. One entry per CDR3 protein results from TCRdb running MiXCR on the 5' RACE reads. The repertoire consists of around 150,000 distinct CDR3 sequences, with around a third occurring once and the leading ten covering around 12%. The rearrangement uses TRBV20-1 and TRBJ2-2, with 10 bases lining up with TRBD2. This clonotype was sampled from an adult woman who had mild COVID-19 (a few samples of this study predate the infection). Cell type and time point are not known. The sample comprised PBMCs or a T cell subset sorted from them (not recorded which). The CDR3: CSAKRTSGNTGELFF. Written as DNA, the CDR3 is TGCAGTGCTAAACGGACTAGCGGCAACACCGGGGAGCTGTTTTTT.